This TCR beta chain stems from a study of early T cells in non-severe SARS-CoV-2 infection. TCRdb called the 5' RACE reads again in MiXCR, with one record for every CDR3 protein. The table includes approximately 97,000 distinct CDR3 sequences, approximately 11% detected once. J gave up 6 bases and V 6 bases, and 5 bases lay outside the gene matches. The CDR3 has 13 residues. This material consisted of whole blood, taken at baseline. This receptor was identified in an adult who was a healthcare worker with PCR-confirmed SARS-CoV-2 infection or an uninfected control (not recorded which). This chain links TRBV12-3 or TRBV12-4 with TRBJ2-4; 7 bases match TRBD1. The CDR3 is CASSLGQLNIQYF. Here the CDR3 DNA reads TGTGCCAGCAGCTTGGGACAGCTAAACATTCAGTACTTC.